The 21 T cell receptor beta chains given below trace back to one sample, sequenced in a study of sequential checkpoint blockade in melanoma. Treatment noted: randomized to nivolumab then ipilimumab (arm A) or the reverse (arm B). Profiled with immunoSEQ multiplex PCR; TCRdb holds only in-frame clones, not every one. This table has about 28,000 clones, 60% to 85% appearing once. The input for sequencing was CD8+ T cells sorted from blood (inferred from file names), taken from a patient given nivolumab and ipilimumab in sequence. These receptors were taken from a human donor with melanoma.

V usage is TRBV6-5 and J usage is TRBJ1-1; no definite D call. The germline V gene encodes CDR1 MNHEY and CDR2 SVGAGI. The length of the CDR3 is 14 residues. V lost 0 bases and J 2 bases, leaving 7 bases between the germline ends. The CDR3 sequence is CASSYSPVNTEAFF. The DNA of the CDR3 is TGTGCCAGCAGTTACTCGCCGGTAAACACTGAAGCTTTCTTT.

This chain connects TRBV27 to TRBJ2-7; TRBD1 matches 7 bases. With V trimmed by 5 bases and J by 9 bases, 13 bases remained unmatched. This CDR3 comprises 14 residues. The V gene's germline CDR1 is MNHEY and CDR2 SMNVEV (reference sequence). Written as DNA, the CDR3 is TGTGCCAGCAGTACGACAGGGCCAGGAGTTTTGCAGTACTTC. Its protein product is CASSTTGPGVLQYF.

The rearrangement joins TRBV7-9 to TRBJ2-2, with D perhaps matching TRBD2 (5 bases). V was pared by 3 bases and J by 7 bases, with 6 bases between. CDR1 SEHNR and CDR2 FQNEAQ come from the germline V gene (reference sequence). The CDR3 is 12 amino acids. CDR3 DNA: TGTGCCAGCAGCTTGAGCGGCGGGGAGCTGTTTTTT. Protein: CASSLSGGELFF.

This clone was found a few times. This chain connects TRBV7-9 to TRBJ2-7, with D possibly being TRBD1 (6 bases). The CDR3 covers 15 residues. Trimming left V 5 bases short and J 2 bases short, with 16 bases between. Germline V gene sequence: CDR1 SEHNR, CDR2 FQNEAQ (reference sequence). CDR3 nucleotides: TGTGCCAGCAGCGCCTCCGGGACATCCCCCTACGAGCAGTACTTC. It codes for CASSASGTSPYEQYF.

This clone was observed once. The chain uses TRBV10-3 and TRBJ2-2; 10 nucleotides match TRBD1. With 8 bases clipped from V and 2 bases from J, the junction kept 5 bases outside the gene matches. CDR3 length: 15 amino acids. Germline CDR1 is ENHRY and CDR2 is SYGVKD. As DNA, the CDR3 is TGTGCCATCGGAGGGACAGGGGACAACACCGGGGAGCTGTTTTTT. Residues: CAIGGTGDNTGELFF.

V and J are TRBV19 and TRBJ1-4; D is possibly TRBD1 (5 bases). Germline CDR1 is LNHDA and CDR2 is SQIVND (reference sequence). Deletions cut 10 bases from V and 10 bases from J, with 19 bases between. The CDR3 totals 13 residues. For the CDR3, the DNA is TGTGCCACCAACGGGACTCCTGAGGGAAAACTGTTTTTT. Translation: CATNGTPEGKLFF.

The chain recombines TRBV14 with TRBJ2-5, with D unclear. The better agreement between TRBJ2-7 and the DNA end casts doubt on the J call. This CDR3 is built from 12 residues. The germline V gene has CDR1 SGHDN and CDR2 FVKESK. The CDR3 is CASSQGSYEQYF. The CDR3 region has the DNA TGTGCCAGCAGCCAAGGTAGCTACGAGCAGTACTTC.

This clone is a singleton in its sample. The rearrangement joins TRBV10-3 to TRBJ2-5, with 9 nucleotides matching TRBD1. The DNA end is a closer match to TRBJ2-7, so the J assignment may be wrong. Germline V lookup: CDR1 ENHRY, CDR2 SYGVKD. The CDR3 runs 13 residues. The CDR3 nucleotides are TGTGCCATCCGGACAGGGGATACTTACGAGCAGTACTTC. Translation: CAIRTGDTYEQYF.

The rearrangement links TRBV6-6 to TRBJ1-1, with D perhaps TRBD1 (5 bases). Trimming left V 0 bases short and J 8 bases short, with 7 bases between. The germline V gene encodes CDR1 MNHNY and CDR2 SVGAGI (reference sequence). This CDR3 has 12 residues. CDR3 coding DNA: TGTGCCAGCAGTTACTCGGGGGGAGAAGCTTTCTTT. Its translation is CASSYSGGEAFF.

V and J are TRBV5-5 and TRBJ2-7; tentatively, D is TRBD1 (5 bases). The germline CDR1 and CDR2 sequences are SGHKS and YYEKEE (reference sequence). The CDR3 is 14 amino acids. V lost 0 bases and J lost 2, with 9 bases in between. The CDR3 DNA is TGTGCCAGCAGCTTGGCAGGGAATCCCTACGAGCAGTACTTC. The encoded protein is CASSLAGNPYEQYF.

This sequence joins TRBV27 and TRBJ2-1; TRBD2 matches at 7 bases. From germline, CDR1 is MNHEY and CDR2 SMNVEV (reference sequence). V shed 3 bases, J shed 5 bases, and the junction held 7 bases outside the gene matches. The CDR3 sequence is 15 residues long. In DNA, the CDR3 is TGTGCCAGCAGTTTCTCTGCGGGGGTAAACAATGAGCAGTTCTTC. It translates to CASSFSAGVNNEQFF.

V is TRBV6-5 and J is TRBJ2-1; TRBD2 matches at 11 bases. The CDR3 has 16 residues. The ends lost 2 bases at V and 9 bases at J; junction bases unmatched: 9. Germline V lookup: CDR1 MNHEY, CDR2 SVGAGI. CDR3 residues: CASSYNLLAGGVEQFF. The CDR3 coding sequence is TGTGCCAGCAGTTACAATCTGCTAGCGGGGGGTGTTGAGCAGTTCTTC.

This clone was detected a few times. V and J are TRBV5-5 and TRBJ2-1; 9 bases line up with TRBD2. The junction had 9 bases not matched to a gene; V was cut back by 4 bases and J by 10 bases. Germline CDR1 and CDR2: SGHKS and YYEKEE (reference sequence). The CDR3 runs 14 residues. The CDR3 nucleotides are TGTGCCAGCAGCGGCGGTCCTACTAGCGGGGAGCAGTTCTTC. It yields the protein CASSGGPTSGEQFF.

This clone was detected only a few times. This chain uses TRBV7-9 with TRBJ2-1; weak D call: TRBD2 (5 bases). Germline assignment: CDR1 SEHNR and CDR2 FQNEAQ (reference sequence). The germline V and J ends were trimmed by 3 bases and 0 bases, with 15 bases remaining between them. The length of the CDR3 is 17 residues. The CDR3 region has the DNA TGTGCCAGCAGCTTCTGGTCTAGCAAGAGCTCCTACAATGAGCAGTTCTTC. This sequence encodes CASSFWSSKSSYNEQFF. The entire variable domain, with the rest obtained from reference TRBV7-9 and TRBJ2-1, is as follows: DTGVSQNPRHKITKRGQNVTFRCDPISEHNRLYWYRQTLGQGPEFLTYFQNEAQLEKSRLLSDRFSAERPKGSFSTLEIQRTEQGDSAMYLCASSFWSSKSSYNEQFFGPGTRLTVL.

This clone was found many times. The V gene is TRBV4-2, the J gene TRBJ2-1; D possibly corresponds to TRBD2 (6 bases). V lost 5 bases to trimming and J lost 6 bases, with 23 bases between them. This CDR3 is built from 17 residues. Per the germline V gene, CDR1 is LGHNA and CDR2 is YNFKEQ. The DNA for the CDR3 is TGTGCCAGCAGCTCCGCCGGGGAGGCGTCCCCCTTCAATGAGCAGTTCTTC. The encoded protein is CASSSAGEASPFNEQFF.

V gene TRBV7-6 combines with J gene TRBJ1-6; possible D gene TRBD1, 6 bases. Between the trimmed V and J ends, which lost 2 bases and 7 bases, there was a span of 9 bases. The CDR3 extends over 14 amino acids. CDR1 SGHVS and CDR2 FNYEAQ come from the germline V gene. In DNA form, the CDR3 reads TGTGCCAGCAGCTTATGGGACAAGAATTCACCCCTCCACTTT. It encodes CASSLWDKNSPLHF.

The V call is TRBV7-6, the J call TRBJ2-5, with 11 bases fitting TRBD1. The J call may be incorrect, as the DNA end agrees better with TRBJ2-7. Looked up from germline, CDR1 is SGHVS and CDR2 is FNYEAQ. The CDR3 totals 15 residues. CDR3 region: CASSSPDRGLYEQYF. The CDR3 bases are TGTGCCAGCAGCTCACCGGACAGGGGGCTGTACGAGCAGTACTTC.

This chain joins TRBV4-3 and TRBJ2-2; 7 bases are a match to TRBD2. Germline V gene lookup returns CDR1 LGHNA and CDR2 YSLEER. CDR3 length equals 14 residues. J gave up 7 bases and V 4 bases, and 6 bases lay outside the gene matches. CDR3 sequence (DNA): TGCGCCAGCAGCCCGGGACTATCCGTCGGGGAGCTGTTTTTT. It codes for CASSPGLSVGELFF.

V and J are TRBV5-8 and TRBJ2-7, with TRBD2 identical over 8 bases. Germline V gene sequence: CDR1 SGHTS, CDR2 YDEGEE. The CDR3 runs to 18 residues. V lost 0 bases to trimming and J lost 2 bases; unmatched junction nucleotides: 13. Written as DNA, the CDR3 is TGTGCCAGCAGCTTGGCCCCCCGGGAGGGTATGGAGACCTACGAGCAGTACTTC. Translated: CASSLAPREGMETYEQYF.

The CDR3 coding sequence is TGCAGCGTTGGAGGTGGCCCGGATGATGGCTACACCTTC. Residues: CSVGGGPDDGYTF. V gene TRBV29-1 combines with J gene TRBJ1-2; the D is unclear. V was shortened by 4 bases and J by 6 bases, with 15 bases between the two germline ends. The germline gives CDR1 SQVTM, CDR2 ANQGSEA. The length of the CDR3 is 13 residues.

This clone appeared once. The gene calls are TRBV30 and TRBJ1-2, with D maybe TRBD1 (5 bases). This CDR3 has 13 amino acids. Per the germline V gene, CDR1 is GTSNPN and CDR2 is SVGIG (reference sequence). The ends were cut back, 4 bases at V and 2 bases at J, with 11 bases in the middle. The CDR3: CAWISDRNYGYTF. The CDR3 DNA follows: TGTGCCTGGATCAGCGACAGAAACTATGGCTACACCTTC.